Listed here are 8 T cell receptor beta chains from one sample, sequenced in a study of memory CD4+ T cells and cytomegalovirus serostatus. The sort gate was single viable CD3+CD4+CD8-CD45RO+ cells for memory CD4+ T cells. Libraries were prepared by immunoSEQ multiplex PCR; TCRdb keeps only in-frame clonotypes and omits some of them. The data contain 56,000 or so clones, around 81% of them singletons. The sample comprised memory CD4+ T cells from blood. The receptors originated from an adult in good health and CMV-seronegative. Some clones in this sample may be carry-over from other donors' samples.

The CDR3 sequence is CASRPGTSSSGANVLTF. CDR3 nucleotides: TGCGCCAGCAGGCCCGGGACTAGCTCTTCTGGGGCCAACGTCCTGACTTTC. V and J are TRBV5-1 and TRBJ2-6, with 9 bases that match TRBD2. Germline assignment: CDR1 SGHRS and CDR2 YFSETQ. Trimming cost V 5 bases and J 1 base; bases outside gene matches: 7. The CDR3 has 17 residues.

CDR3 nucleotide sequence: TGTGCCATCAGTGAGCCCCCGGGGACAGGAAACTTCGAGCAGTACTTC. It yields the protein CAISEPPGTGNFEQYF. This chain uses TRBV10-3 with TRBJ2-7, with TRBD1 matching over 8 bases. Germline V lookup: CDR1 ENHRY, CDR2 SYGVKD. V lost 2 bases to trimming and J lost 6 bases; unmatched junction nucleotides: 12. The CDR3 covers 16 residues.

The rearrangement links TRBV6-5 to TRBJ1-6; 9 bases are shared with TRBD1. This CDR3 is 15 amino acids long. Germline CDR1 and CDR2: MNHEY and SVGAGI. V trimming: 5 bases; J trimming: 9 bases; junction bases outside the gene matches: 8. CDR3 DNA: TGTGCCAGCAGTCCCGGGGACAGGGAAGGTTCACCCCTCCACTTT. It is translated as CASSPGDREGSPLHF.

The V call is TRBV19, the J call TRBJ1-4; D remains unclear. Germline values: CDR1 LNHDA, CDR2 SQIVND (reference sequence). The CDR3 totals 15 residues. With 0 bases removed from V and 7 bases from J, the gap between germline ends came to 12 bases. CDR3: CASSIDRYGGEKLFF. For the CDR3, the DNA is TGTGCCAGTAGTATAGATCGGTACGGAGGTGAAAAACTGTTTTTT. Full variable domain (rest looked up from reference TRBV19 and TRBJ1-4): DGGITQSPKYLFRKEGQNVTLSCEQNLNHDAMYWYRQDPGQGLRLIYYSQIVNDFQKGDIAEGYSVSREKKESFPLTVTSAQKNPTAFYLCASSIDRYGGEKLFFGSGTQLSVL.

The rearrangement uses TRBV18 and TRBJ1-3; D is possibly TRBD1 (6 bases). The germline CDR1 and CDR2 sequences are KGHSH and LQKENI. CDR3 length: 12 residues. Trimming cost V 2 bases and J 8 bases, with 7 bases left between them. CDR3 nucleotide sequence: TGTGCCAGCTCACCAAGGGGGGACACCATATATTTT. It is translated as CASSPRGDTIYF.

The genes are TRBV30 and TRBJ1-1; a weak D match, TRBD1 (6 bases). The CDR3 consists of 13 residues. In germline, CDR1 is GTSNPN, CDR2 SVGIG (reference sequence). The V end lost 6 bases, the J end lost 4 bases, and 15 bases lay between the germline ends. CDR3 coding DNA: TGTGCCTGTACCAGGGGACGGTCCACTGAAGCTTTCTTT. This encodes CACTRGRSTEAFF.

CDR3 DNA sequence: TGTGCCAGCAGCCATGACAGGGTTTATCAGCCCCAGCATTTT. As protein: CASSHDRVYQPQHF. The chain combines TRBV16 with TRBJ1-5; 7 bases match TRBD1. The CDR3 loop spans 14 amino acids. V gave up 3 bases and J gave up 5 bases; unmatched junction bases: 4. Germline values: CDR1 KGHSY, CDR2 FQNENV.

The rearrangement links TRBV30 to TRBJ2-2, with D perhaps matching TRBD2 (7 bases). Trimming left V 8 bases short and J 0 bases short, with 19 bases between. The CDR3 consists of 16 residues. CDR1 and CDR2 from the germline V gene are GTSNPN and SVGIG (reference sequence). CDR3 in amino acids: CAVDRRGGANTGELFF. CDR3 nucleotide sequence: TGTGCCGTCGACCGGAGGGGGGGGGCGAACACCGGGGAGCTGTTTTTT.